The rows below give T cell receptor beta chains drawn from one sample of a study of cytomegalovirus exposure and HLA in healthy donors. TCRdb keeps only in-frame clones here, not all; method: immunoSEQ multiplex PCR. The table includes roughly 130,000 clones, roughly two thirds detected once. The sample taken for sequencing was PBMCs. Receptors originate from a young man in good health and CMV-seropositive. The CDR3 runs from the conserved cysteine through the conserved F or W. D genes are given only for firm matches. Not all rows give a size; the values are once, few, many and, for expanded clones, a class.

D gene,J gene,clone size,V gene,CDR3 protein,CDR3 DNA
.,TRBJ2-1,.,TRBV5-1,CASRTPGGQHNEQFF,TGCGCCAGCCGAACCCCCGGGGGACAGCACAATGAGCAGTTCTTC
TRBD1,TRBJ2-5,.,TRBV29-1,CSVVPHTGGAQYF,TGCAGCGTGGTACCTCATACAGGGGGCGCTCAGTACTTC
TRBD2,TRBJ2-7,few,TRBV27,CASSFGGSSYEQYF,TGTGCCAGCAGTTTCGGCGGGAGCTCCTACGAGCAGTACTTC
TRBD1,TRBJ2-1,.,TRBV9,CASSAGQGGTEQFF,TGTGCCAGCAGCGCTGGACAGGGGGGCACTGAGCAGTTCTTC
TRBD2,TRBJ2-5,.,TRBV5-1,CASSLGLAGGGETQYF,TGCGCCAGCAGCTTGGGCCTAGCGGGAGGAGGAGAGACCCAGTACTTC
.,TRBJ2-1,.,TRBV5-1,CASSRTGSSYNEQFF,TGCGCCAGCAGCAGGACGGGATCCTCCTACAATGAGCAGTTCTTC
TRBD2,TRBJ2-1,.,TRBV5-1,CASSLIGLAGYEQFF,TGCGCCAGCAGCTTGATCGGACTAGCGGGTTATGAGCAGTTCTTC
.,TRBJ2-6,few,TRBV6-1,CASNQGSSGANVLTF,TGTGCCAGCAATCAGGGGTCATCTGGGGCCAACGTCCTGACTTTC
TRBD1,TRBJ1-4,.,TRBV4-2,CASSQRQGSATNEKLFF,TGTGCCAGCAGCCAGCGACAGGGGAGCGCAACTAATGAAAAACTGTTTTTT
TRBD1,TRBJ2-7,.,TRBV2,CASRTGFLDYEQYF,TGTGCCAGCAGGACAGGGTTCTTGGACTACGAGCAGTACTTC
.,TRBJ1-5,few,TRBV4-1,CASSQDDRDNQPQHF,TGCGCCAGCAGCCAAGATGATCGGGACAATCAGCCCCAGCATTTT
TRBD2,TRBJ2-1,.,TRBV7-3,CASSLGPGLAVYNEQFF,TGTGCCAGCAGCTTAGGGCCGGGACTAGCGGTCTACAATGAGCAGTTCTTC
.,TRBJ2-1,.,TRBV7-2,CASSFLMSGQFF,TGTGCCAGCAGCTTTTTAATGAGTGGGCAGTTCTTC
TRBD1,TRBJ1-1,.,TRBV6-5,CASSYDIRGSEAFF,TGTGCCAGCAGTTACGATATCAGGGGGAGTGAAGCTTTCTTT
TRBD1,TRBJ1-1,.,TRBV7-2,CASSVRDRNTEAFF,TGTGCCAGCAGCGTAAGGGACAGGAACACTGAAGCTTTCTTT
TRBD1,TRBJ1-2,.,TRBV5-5,CASTTLPGTGSYGYTF,TGTGCCAGCACCACCCTTCCCGGGACAGGGAGCTATGGCTACACCTTC
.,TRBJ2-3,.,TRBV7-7,CASSRTFEGCSDTQYF,TGTGCTAGCAGCCGAACTTTTGAGGGCTGCTCAGATACGCAGTATTTT
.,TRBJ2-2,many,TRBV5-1,CASREVPMNTGELFF,TGCGCCAGCAGAGAGGTACCTATGAACACCGGGGAGCTGTTTTTT
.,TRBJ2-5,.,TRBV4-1,CASSRTRETQYF,TGCGCCAGCAGTCGTACGCGAGAGACCCAGTACTTC
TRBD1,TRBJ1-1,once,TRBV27,CASSPRTGRGNTEAFF,TGTGCCAGCAGTCCCCGGACAGGGCGGGGGAACACTGAAGCTTTCTTT
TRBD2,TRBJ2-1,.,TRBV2,CASSAVAGANEQFF,TGTGCCAGCAGTGCGGTAGCGGGAGCTAATGAGCAGTTCTTC
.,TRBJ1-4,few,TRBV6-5,CASSQRDLVSELFF,TGTGCCAGCAGTCAGAGGGACTTAGTATCGGAACTGTTTTTT
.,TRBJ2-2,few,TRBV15,CATSRFSGDNTGELFF,TGTGCCACCAGCAGGTTCTCAGGGGACAACACCGGGGAGCTGTTTTTT
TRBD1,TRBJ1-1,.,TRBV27,CASSLTRPQDREGGTEAFF,TGTGCCAGCAGTTTAACCCGGCCACAGGACAGGGAAGGAGGCACTGAAGCTTTCTTT
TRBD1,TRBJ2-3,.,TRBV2,CASSDTRGSDTQYF,TGTGCCAGCAGTGATACCAGGGGGTCAGATACGCAGTATTTT